A single sample is the source of the 10 T cell receptor beta chains below, sequenced in a study of regulatory T cells in long-lasting Graves disease. As for time point: persistent/refractory GD, antithyroid drugs over 5 years with positive TRAb. Extracted PBMC RNA gave rise to the TCR library. Relying on iRepertoire HTBI primers and Arm-PCR of CDR3 regions, the team built TCR beta libraries. TCRdb reprocessed the multiplex PCR reads with MiXCR, giving one entry per CDR3 protein. Of under 500,000 distinct CDR3 sequences in the sample, less than 25% are singletons; the top ten hold about 20%. Sequences were derived from peripheral blood mononuclear cells (PBMCs), sampled when the disease was refractory, from a patient treated with antithyroid drugs. The receptors come from a female donor with Graves disease.

This chain connects TRBV11-2 to TRBJ2-3; D is unresolved. The CDR3 is made up of 17 amino acids. With 4 bases removed from V and 0 bases from J, the gap between germline ends came to 17 bases. Germline CDR1 reads SGHAT; CDR2 reads FQNNGV. The CDR3 DNA follows: TGTGCCAGCAGCTCCCATATCTCTGCGGTCAGCACAGATACGCAGTATTTT. Its translation is CASSSHISAVSTDTQYF. Full variable domain (remainder filled in from reference TRBV11-2 and TRBJ2-3): EAGVAQSPRYKIIEKRQSVAFWCNPISGHATLYWYQQILGQGPKLLIQFQNNGVVDDSQLPKDRFSAERLKGVDSTLKIQPAKLEDSAVYLCASSSHISAVSTDTQYFGPGTRLTVL.

The J gene is TRBJ1-2, the V gene TRBV3-1; 8 bases match TRBD1. The CDR3 has 14 amino acids. Germline V gene data show CDR1 as LGHDT and CDR2 as YNNKEL (reference sequence). Trimming cost V 0 bases and J 6 bases; bases outside gene matches: 3. The CDR3 DNA reads TGTGCCAGCAGCCAAGACAGGGGGCCGGATGGCTACACCTTC. Protein product: CASSQDRGPDGYTF.

The CDR3 nucleotides read TGTGCCAGCAGCCCACAGGGTGTGATAGAGACCCAGTACTTC. It is translated as CASSPQGVIETQYF. V and J are TRBV7-9 and TRBJ2-5; the D gene is possibly TRBD1 (6 bases). This CDR3 is built from 14 residues. Germline CDR1 SEHNR, CDR2 FQNEAQ (reference sequence). V shed 5 bases and J shed 4 bases, with 14 bases lying between them.

This clonotype was seen once. The rearrangement uses TRBV6-1 and TRBJ2-7; a possible D gene is TRBD2 (5 bases). V was cut by 6 bases and J by 3 bases, with 21 bases left in between. The CDR3 runs 16 residues. CDR1 MNHNS and CDR2 SASEGT come from the germline V gene. The CDR3 loop is CASRVGVRGRVYEQYF. In DNA form, the CDR3 reads TGTGCCAGCAGGGTTGGGGTCCGGGGAAGGGTCTACGAGCAGTACTTC.

The chain links TRBV19 to TRBJ2-2, with no clear D. CDR1 LNHDA and CDR2 SQIVND come from the germline V gene (reference sequence). The CDR3 is 16 amino acids. V lost 7 bases, J lost 2 bases, and 17 bases lay in between. The CDR3 spells CASTQNRGANTGELFF. DNA for the CDR3: TGTGCCAGTACCCAAAACAGAGGAGCTAACACCGGGGAGCTGTTTTTT.

The chain employs TRBV27 and TRBJ2-7; D possibly corresponds to TRBD2 (6 bases). The CDR3 has 14 amino acids. Trimming removed 1 base from V and 7 bases from J, with 14 bases in between. The V gene's germline CDR1 is MNHEY and CDR2 SMNVEV (reference sequence). CDR3 loop: CASSLFGGGTEQYF. In DNA form, the CDR3 reads TGTGCCAGCAGTTTATTTGGGGGAGGAACTGAGCAGTACTTC.

This clonotype was counted at least ten times. The chain is built from TRBV29-1 and TRBJ1-1; 8 bases align to TRBD1. Per the germline V gene, CDR1 is SQVTM and CDR2 is ANQGSEA. J was trimmed by 7 bases and V by 6 bases; bases with no gene match: 7. This CDR3 has 12 amino acids. CDR3 nucleotide sequence: TGCAGCGTAACTCGGACAGGGCTTGAAGCTTTCTTT. Amino acids: CSVTRTGLEAFF. The complete variable domain, with remaining parts taken from reference TRBV29-1 and TRBJ1-1, reads SAVISQKPSRDICQRGTSLTIQCQVDSQVTMMFWYRQQPGQSLTLIATANQGSEATYESGFVIDKFPISRPNLTFSTLTVSNMSPEDSSIYLCSVTRTGLEAFFGQGTRLTVV.

The table lists this clonotype with many counts. This chain joins TRBV18 and TRBJ1-2; 7 bases are shared with TRBD1. The CDR3 is 12 residues long. CDR1 and CDR2 (germline): KGHSH, LQKENI. The J segment lost 8 bases and the V segment lost 7 bases, leaving 7 bases of the junction unmatched. CDR3 sequence: CASFSTGDGYTF. DNA of the CDR3: TGTGCCAGCTTCTCCACAGGGGACGGCTACACCTTC.

At least ten counts were recorded for this clonotype. One end of the junction is discordant with germline, which a read error may explain. V and J are TRBV11-2 and TRBJ1-1, with D perhaps TRBD1 (6 bases). CDR1 is SGHAT and CDR2 is FQNNGV in the germline V gene. The CDR3 consists of 14 residues. CDR3 region: CAISLVGGSTEAFF. CDR3 nucleotide sequence: TGTGCCATCAGCTTAGTTGGGGGCTCGACTGAAGCTTTCTTT.

Ten or more counts support this clonotype. The rearrangement links TRBV12-3 or TRBV12-4 to TRBJ1-6; D not resolved. Trimming left V 4 bases short and J 0 bases short, with 4 bases between. The CDR3 covers 14 residues. CDR3 sequence: CASSSSSYNSPLHF. Written as DNA, the CDR3 is TGTGCCAGCAGTTCAAGCTCCTATAATTCACCCCTCCACTTT.